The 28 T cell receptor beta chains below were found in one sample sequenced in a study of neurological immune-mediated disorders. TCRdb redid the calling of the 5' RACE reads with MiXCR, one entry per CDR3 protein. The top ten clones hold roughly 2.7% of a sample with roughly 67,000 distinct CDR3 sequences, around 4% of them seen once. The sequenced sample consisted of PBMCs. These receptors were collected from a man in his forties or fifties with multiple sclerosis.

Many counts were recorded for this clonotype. CDR3 nucleotide sequence: TGCAGTGCTAGAGATTCAAGCCTCTTCTACGAGCAGTACTTC. It encodes CSARDSSLFYEQYF. The chain joins TRBV20-1 to TRBJ2-7; D is unclear. V was cut by 0 bases and J by 3 bases, with 12 bases left in between. The CDR3 sequence is 14 residues long. Looked up from germline, CDR1 is DFQATT and CDR2 is SNEGSKA (reference sequence).

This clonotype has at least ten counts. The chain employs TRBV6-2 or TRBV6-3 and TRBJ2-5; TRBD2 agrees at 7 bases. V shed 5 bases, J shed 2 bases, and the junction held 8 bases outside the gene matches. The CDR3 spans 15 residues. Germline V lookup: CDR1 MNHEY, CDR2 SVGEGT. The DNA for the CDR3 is TGTGCCAGCAGTGACCAGGGACTAACTCAAGAGACCCAGTACTTC. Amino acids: CASSDQGLTQETQYF.

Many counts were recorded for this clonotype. The CDR3 nucleotides read TGTGCCAGCAGCACCCGCCGGGCCTTAATGCCAACTAATGAAAAACTGTTTTTT. Translating it yields CASSTRRALMPTNEKLFF. The gene calls are TRBV7-9 and TRBJ1-4; no reliable D call. The CDR3 is 18 amino acids. Trimming took off 5 bases at V and 0 bases at J, with 19 bases between the two ends. Germline CDR1 reads SEHNR; CDR2 reads FQNEAQ (reference sequence).

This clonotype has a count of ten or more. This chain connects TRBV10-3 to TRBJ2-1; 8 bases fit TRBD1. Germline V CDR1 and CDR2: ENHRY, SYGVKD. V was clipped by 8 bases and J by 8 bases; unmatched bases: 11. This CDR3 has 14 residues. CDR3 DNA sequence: TGTGCCATCCGGGGGACAGGCTCCTTGGATGAGCAGTTCTTC. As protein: CAIRGTGSLDEQFF.

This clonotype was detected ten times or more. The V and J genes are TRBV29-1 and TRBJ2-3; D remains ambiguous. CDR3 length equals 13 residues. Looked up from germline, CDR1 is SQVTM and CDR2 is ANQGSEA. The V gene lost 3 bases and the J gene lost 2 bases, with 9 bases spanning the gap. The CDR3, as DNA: TGCAGCGTTGATCCGGGTTCCACAGATACGCAGTATTTT. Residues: CSVDPGSTDTQYF.

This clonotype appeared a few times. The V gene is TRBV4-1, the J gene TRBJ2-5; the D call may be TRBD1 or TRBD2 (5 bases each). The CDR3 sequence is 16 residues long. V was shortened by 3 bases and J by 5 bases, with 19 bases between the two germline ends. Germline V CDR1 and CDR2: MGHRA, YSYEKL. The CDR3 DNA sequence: TGCGCCAGCAGCCAGCGCCAGGGAGTAAGAGAGGAGACCCAGTACTTC. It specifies CASSQRQGVREETQYF.

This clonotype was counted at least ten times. The CDR3 coding sequence is TGCGCCAGCAGCTTACCTCGACTAGCGGGGGACAGCTACAATGAGCAGTTCTTC. Translated: CASSLPRLAGDSYNEQFF. This chain links TRBV5-1 with TRBJ2-1; 12 nucleotides match TRBD2. Germline CDR1 SGHRS, CDR2 YFSETQ. CDR3 length: 18 residues. V lost 2 bases, J lost 3 bases, and 9 bases stayed unmatched.

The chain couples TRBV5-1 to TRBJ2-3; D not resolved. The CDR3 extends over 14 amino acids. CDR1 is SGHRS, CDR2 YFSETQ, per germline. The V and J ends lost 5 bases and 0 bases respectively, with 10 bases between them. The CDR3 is CASSDPSSTDTQYF. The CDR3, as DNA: TGCGCCAGCAGTGATCCCTCTAGCACAGATACGCAGTATTTT.

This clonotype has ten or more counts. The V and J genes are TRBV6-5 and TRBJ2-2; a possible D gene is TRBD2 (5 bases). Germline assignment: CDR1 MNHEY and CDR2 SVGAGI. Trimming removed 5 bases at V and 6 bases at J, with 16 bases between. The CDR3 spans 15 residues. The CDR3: CASSPAGRASGELFF. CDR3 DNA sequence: TGTGCCAGCAGTCCTGCCGGGCGGGCGTCCGGGGAGCTGTTTTTT.

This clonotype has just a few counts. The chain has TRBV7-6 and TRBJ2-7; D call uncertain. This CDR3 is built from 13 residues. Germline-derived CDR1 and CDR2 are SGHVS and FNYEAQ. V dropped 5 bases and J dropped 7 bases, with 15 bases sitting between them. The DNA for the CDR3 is TGTGCCAGCAGCCACTACAAGCGCCAAGAGCAGTACGTC. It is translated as CASSHYKRQEQYV.

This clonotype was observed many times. The CDR3 DNA reads TGTGCCAGCAGCTTTTCTGGGGGTGTGGGGGCCCGACCTGGAAACACCATATATTTT. This encodes CASSFSGGVGARPGNTIYF. The rearrangement links TRBV11-2 to TRBJ1-3; perhaps TRBD1 as D (6 bases). The length of the CDR3 is 19 residues. Germline CDR1 and CDR2: SGHAT and FQNNGV. V gave up 3 bases and J gave up 2 bases, with 23 bases separating them.

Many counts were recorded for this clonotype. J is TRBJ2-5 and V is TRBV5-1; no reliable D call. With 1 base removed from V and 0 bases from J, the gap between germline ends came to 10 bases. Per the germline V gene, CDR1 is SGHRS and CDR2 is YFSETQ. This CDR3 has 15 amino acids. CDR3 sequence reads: CASSLSNAYQETQYF. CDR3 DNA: TGCGCCAGCAGCTTGTCGAACGCGTACCAAGAGACCCAGTACTTC.

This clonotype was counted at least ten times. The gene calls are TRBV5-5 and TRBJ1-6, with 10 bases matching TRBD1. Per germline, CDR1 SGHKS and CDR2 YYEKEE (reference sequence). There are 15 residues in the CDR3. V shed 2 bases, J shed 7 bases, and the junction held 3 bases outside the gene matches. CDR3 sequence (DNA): TGTGCCAGCAGCTTCGGGACAGGGGACAATTCACCCCTCCACTTT. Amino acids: CASSFGTGDNSPLHF.

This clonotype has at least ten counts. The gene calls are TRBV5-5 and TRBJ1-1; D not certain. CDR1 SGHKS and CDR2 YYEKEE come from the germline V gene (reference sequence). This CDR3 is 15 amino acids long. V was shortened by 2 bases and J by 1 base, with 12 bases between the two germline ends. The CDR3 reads CASSFAPPPNTEAFF. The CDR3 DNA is TGTGCCAGCAGCTTTGCTCCCCCTCCGAACACTGAAGCTTTCTTT.

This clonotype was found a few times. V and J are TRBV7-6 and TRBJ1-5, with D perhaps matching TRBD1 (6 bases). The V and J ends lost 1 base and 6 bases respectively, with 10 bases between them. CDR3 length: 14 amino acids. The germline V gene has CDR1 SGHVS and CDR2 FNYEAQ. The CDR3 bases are TGTGCCAGCAGCTTAGGGGGGCTGGGTCAGCCCCAGCATTTT. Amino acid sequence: CASSLGGLGQPQHF.

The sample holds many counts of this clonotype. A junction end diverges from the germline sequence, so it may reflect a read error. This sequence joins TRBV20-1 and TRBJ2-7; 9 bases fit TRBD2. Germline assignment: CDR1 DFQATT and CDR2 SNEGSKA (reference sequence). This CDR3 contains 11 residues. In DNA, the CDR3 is TGCAGTGCTAGTTTGACTAGCGGAATAATTTTC. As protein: CSASLTSGIIF.

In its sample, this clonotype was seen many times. The CDR3 loop is CASSQGQYISYEQYF. The DNA of the CDR3 is TGTGCCAGCTCACAAGGACAGTATATCTCCTACGAGCAGTACTTC. The rearrangement joins TRBV18 to TRBJ2-7, with D possibly TRBD1 on 6 matching bases. The CDR3 length is 15 residues. Trimming cost V 4 bases and J 0 bases, with 13 bases left between them. CDR1 and CDR2 from the germline V gene are KGHSH and LQKENI.

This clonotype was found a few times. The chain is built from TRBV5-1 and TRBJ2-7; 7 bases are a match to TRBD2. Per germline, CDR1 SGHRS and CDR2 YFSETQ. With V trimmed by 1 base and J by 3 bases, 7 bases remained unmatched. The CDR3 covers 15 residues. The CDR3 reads CASSLTAGVLYEQYF. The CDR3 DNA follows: TGCGCCAGCAGCTTGACCGCGGGAGTCCTCTACGAGCAGTACTTC.

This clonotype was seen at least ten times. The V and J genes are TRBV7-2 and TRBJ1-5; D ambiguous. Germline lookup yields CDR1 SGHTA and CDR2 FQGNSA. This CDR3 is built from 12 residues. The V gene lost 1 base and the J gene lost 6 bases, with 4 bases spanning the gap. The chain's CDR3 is CASSLDFQPQHF. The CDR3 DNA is TGTGCCAGCAGCTTAGATTTTCAGCCCCAGCATTTT.

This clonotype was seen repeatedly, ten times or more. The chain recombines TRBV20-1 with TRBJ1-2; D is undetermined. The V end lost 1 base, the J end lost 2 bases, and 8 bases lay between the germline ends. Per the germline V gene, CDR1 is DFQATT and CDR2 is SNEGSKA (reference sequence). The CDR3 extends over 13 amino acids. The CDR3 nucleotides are TGCAGTGCTAGAGTCGGCAGGAACTATGGCTACACCTTC. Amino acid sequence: CSARVGRNYGYTF.

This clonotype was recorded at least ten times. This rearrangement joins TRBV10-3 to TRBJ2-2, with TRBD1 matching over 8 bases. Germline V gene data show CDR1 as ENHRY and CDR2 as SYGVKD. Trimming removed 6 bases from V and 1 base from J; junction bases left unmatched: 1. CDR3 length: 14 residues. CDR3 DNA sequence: TGTGCCATCAGGGACAGGGTGAACACCGGGGAGCTGTTTTTT. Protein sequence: CAIRDRVNTGELFF.

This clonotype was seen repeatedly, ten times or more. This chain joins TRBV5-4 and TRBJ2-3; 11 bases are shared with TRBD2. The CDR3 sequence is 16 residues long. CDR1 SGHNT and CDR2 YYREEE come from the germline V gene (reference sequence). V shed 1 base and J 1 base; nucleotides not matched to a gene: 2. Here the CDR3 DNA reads TGTGCCAGCAGCTTGAAACTAGCGGGGGGCACAGATACGCAGTATTTT. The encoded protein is CASSLKLAGGTDTQYF.

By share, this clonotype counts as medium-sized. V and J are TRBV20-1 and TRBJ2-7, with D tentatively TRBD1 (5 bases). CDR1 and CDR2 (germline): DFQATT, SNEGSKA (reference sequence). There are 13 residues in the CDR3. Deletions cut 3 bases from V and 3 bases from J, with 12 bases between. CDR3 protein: CSARSQARYEQYF. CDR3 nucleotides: TGCAGTGCTAGGTCACAGGCCCGCTACGAGCAGTACTTC.

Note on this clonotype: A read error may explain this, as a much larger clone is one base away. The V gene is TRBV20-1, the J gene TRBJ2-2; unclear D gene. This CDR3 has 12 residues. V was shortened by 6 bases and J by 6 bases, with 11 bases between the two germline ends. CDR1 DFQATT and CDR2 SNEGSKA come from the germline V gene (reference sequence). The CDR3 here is CSALKGPGELFF. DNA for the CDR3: TGCAGTGCCCTGAAAGGGCCCGGGGAGCTGTTTTTT.

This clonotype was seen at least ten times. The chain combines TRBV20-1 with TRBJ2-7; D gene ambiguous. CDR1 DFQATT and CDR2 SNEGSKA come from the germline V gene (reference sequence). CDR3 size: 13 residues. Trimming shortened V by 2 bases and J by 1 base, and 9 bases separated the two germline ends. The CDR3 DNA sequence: TGCAGTGCTAGAAAGGACGGATCCTACGAGCAGTACTTC. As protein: CSARKDGSYEQYF.

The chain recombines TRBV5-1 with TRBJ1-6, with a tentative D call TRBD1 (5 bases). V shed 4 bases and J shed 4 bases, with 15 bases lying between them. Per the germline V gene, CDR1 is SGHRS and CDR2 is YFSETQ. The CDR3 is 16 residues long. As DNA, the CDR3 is TGCGCCAGCAGCCTCGGACGGGACTCATATAATTCACCCCTCCACTTT. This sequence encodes CASSLGRDSYNSPLHF.

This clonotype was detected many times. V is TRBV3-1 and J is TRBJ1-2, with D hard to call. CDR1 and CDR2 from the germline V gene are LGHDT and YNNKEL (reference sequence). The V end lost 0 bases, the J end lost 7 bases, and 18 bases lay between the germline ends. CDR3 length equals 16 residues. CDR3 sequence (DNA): TGTGCCAGCAGCCAAGAACGGGCTAGGAAGCGTGCTGGCTACACCTTC. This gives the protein CASSQERARKRAGYTF.

CDR3 amino acids: CAISADRQIITDTQYF. In nucleotides, the CDR3 is TGTGCCATCAGTGCCGATCGGCAGATTATCACAGATACGCAGTATTTT. The rearrangement uses TRBV10-3 and TRBJ2-3; D is undetermined. With 4 bases removed from V and 2 bases from J, the gap between germline ends came to 16 bases. The germline V gene encodes CDR1 ENHRY and CDR2 SYGVKD. This CDR3 has 16 residues.